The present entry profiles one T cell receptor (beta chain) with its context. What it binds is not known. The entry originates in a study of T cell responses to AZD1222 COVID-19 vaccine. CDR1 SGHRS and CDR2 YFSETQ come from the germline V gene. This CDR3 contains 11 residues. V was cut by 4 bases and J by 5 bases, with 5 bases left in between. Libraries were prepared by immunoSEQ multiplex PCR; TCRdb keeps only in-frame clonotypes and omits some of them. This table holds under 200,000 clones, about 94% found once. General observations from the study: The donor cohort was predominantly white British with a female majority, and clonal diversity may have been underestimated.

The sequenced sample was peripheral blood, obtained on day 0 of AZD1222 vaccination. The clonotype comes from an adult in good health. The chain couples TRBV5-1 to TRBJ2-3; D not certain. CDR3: CASSLKDTQYF. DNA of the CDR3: TGCGCCAGCAGCCTTAAAGATACGCAGTATTTT.